The clone carrying this TCR beta chain was seen only once. The antigen is undetermined. This CDR3 comprises 14 residues. CDR1 and CDR2 from the germline V gene are MNHNS and SASEGT. Trimming took off 8 bases at V and 1 base at J, with 14 bases between the two ends. The data were produced by immunoSEQ multiplex PCR, yet TCRdb's version contains in-frame clones alone and is incomplete. The table shows fewer than 35,000 clones, with approximately 90% occurring only once. This sample stems from a study of OX40 agonist ivuxolimab in advanced cancers. Findings and caveats of the study: Clones of CD4+ and CD8+ blood T cells grew by week 6 at doses of 0.1 to 3.0 mg/kg.

The receptor comes from an adult with an advanced solid tumor such as melanoma, head and neck, liver or kidney cancer. The sample here was CD4+ or CD8+ T cells sorted from blood, taken in a trial of the OX40 agonist ivuxolimab. This rearrangement joins TRBV6-1 to TRBJ1-1; possible D gene TRBD1, 5 bases. CDR3 in amino acids: CASSPGGSNTEAFF. CDR3 coding DNA: TGTGCCAGCTCGCCCGGGGGTTCGAACACTGAAGCTTTCTTT.